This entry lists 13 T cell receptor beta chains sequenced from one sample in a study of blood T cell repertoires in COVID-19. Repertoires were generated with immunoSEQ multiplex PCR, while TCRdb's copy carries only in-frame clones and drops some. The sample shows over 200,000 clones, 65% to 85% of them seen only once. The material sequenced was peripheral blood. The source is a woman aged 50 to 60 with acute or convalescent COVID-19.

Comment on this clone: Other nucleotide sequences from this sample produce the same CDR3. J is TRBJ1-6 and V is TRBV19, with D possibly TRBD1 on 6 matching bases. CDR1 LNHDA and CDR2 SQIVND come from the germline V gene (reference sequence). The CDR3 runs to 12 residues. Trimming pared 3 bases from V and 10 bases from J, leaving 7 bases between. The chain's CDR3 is CASSMGASPLHF. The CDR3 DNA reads TGTGCCAGTAGTATGGGGGCCTCACCCCTCCACTTT.

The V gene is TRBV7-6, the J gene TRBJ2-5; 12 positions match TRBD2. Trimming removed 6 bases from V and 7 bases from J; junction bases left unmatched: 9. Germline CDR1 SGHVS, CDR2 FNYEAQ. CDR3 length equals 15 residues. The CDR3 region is CASRPRLAGEGTQYF. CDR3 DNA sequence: TGTGCCAGCAGGCCGAGACTAGCGGGGGAGGGGACCCAGTACTTC.

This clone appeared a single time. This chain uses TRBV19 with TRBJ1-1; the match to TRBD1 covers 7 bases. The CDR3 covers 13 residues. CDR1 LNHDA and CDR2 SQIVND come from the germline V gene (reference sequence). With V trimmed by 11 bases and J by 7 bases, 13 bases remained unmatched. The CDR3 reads CAGPGQPSIEAFF. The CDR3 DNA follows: TGTGCCGGCCCGGGACAGCCTTCGATTGAAGCTTTCTTT.

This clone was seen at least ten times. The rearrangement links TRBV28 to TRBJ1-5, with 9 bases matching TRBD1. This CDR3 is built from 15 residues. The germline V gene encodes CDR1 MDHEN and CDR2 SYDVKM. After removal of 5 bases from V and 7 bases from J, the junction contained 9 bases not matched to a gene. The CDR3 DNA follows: TGTGCCAGCAGTCCCGAAGGACAGGGGAGACAGCCCCAGCATTTT. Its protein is CASSPEGQGRQPQHF.

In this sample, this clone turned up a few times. For the CDR3, the DNA is TGTGCCAGCTCACCATCCTTAGCGGGAGTATGGGAGCTGTTTTTT. Translated, it gives CASSPSLAGVWELFF. The rearrangement uses TRBV18 and TRBJ2-2; 9 nucleotides line up with TRBD2. The V gene end was trimmed by 2 bases and the J gene end by 9 bases; junction bases not matched to a gene: 7. From germline, CDR1 is KGHSH and CDR2 LQKENI. The CDR3 consists of 15 residues.

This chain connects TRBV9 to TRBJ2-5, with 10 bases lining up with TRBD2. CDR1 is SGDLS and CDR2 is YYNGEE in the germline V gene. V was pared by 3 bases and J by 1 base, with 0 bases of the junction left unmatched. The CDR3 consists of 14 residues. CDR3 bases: TGTGCCAGCAGCGGGACTAGCGGCCAAGAGACCCAGTACTTC. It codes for CASSGTSGQETQYF.

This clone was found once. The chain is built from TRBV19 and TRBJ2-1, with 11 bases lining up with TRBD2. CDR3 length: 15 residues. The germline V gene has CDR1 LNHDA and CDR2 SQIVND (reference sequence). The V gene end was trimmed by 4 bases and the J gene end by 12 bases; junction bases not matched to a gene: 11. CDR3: CASSKRGLAEGRQFF. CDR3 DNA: TGTGCCAGTAGTAAACGGGGACTAGCGGAGGGCAGGCAGTTCTTC.

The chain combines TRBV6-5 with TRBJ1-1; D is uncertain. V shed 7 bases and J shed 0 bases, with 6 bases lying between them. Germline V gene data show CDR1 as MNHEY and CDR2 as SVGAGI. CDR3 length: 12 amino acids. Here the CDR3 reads CASIDMNTEAFF. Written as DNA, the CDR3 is TGTGCCAGCATCGACATGAACACTGAAGCTTTCTTT.

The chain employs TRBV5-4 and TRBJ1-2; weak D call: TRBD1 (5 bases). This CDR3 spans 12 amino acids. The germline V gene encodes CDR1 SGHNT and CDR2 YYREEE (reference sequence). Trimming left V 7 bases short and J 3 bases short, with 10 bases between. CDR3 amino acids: CASRQQDYGYTF. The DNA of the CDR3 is TGTGCCAGCCGGCAACAGGACTATGGCTACACCTTC.

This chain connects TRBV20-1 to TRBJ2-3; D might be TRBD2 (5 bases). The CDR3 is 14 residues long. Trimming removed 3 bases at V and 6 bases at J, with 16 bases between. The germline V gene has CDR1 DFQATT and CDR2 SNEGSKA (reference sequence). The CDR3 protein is CSASLPPTRDTQYF. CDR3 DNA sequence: TGCAGTGCTAGTCTCCCACCTACTAGGGATACGCAGTATTTT.

The CDR3 region has the DNA TGTGCCAGTACCATGAACATCACAGATACGCAGTATTTT. Translated, it gives CASTMNITDTQYF. The V gene is TRBV19, the J gene TRBJ2-3; no firm D call. This CDR3 comprises 13 residues. The germline gives CDR1 LNHDA, CDR2 SQIVND (reference sequence). Trimming removed 7 bases at V and 2 bases at J, with 10 bases between.

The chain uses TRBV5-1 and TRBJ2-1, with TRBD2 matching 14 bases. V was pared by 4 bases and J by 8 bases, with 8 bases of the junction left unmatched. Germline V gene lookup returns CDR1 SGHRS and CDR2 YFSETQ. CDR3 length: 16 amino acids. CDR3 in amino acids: CASSRGLAGASHEQFF. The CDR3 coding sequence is TGCGCCAGCAGCCGGGGACTAGCGGGGGCGAGCCATGAGCAGTTCTTC.

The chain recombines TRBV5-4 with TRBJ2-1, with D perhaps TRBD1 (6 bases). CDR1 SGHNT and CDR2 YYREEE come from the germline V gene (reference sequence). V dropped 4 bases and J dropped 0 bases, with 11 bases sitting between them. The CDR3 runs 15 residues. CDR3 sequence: CASSQQGVSYNEQFF. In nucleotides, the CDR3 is TGTGCCAGCAGCCAACAGGGAGTCTCCTACAATGAGCAGTTCTTC.